This T cell receptor (beta chain) was captured in a study of OX40 agonist ivuxolimab in advanced cancers. Whole-study context: Partial responses were observed in three patients, of whom one had hepatocellular carcinoma and two had cutaneous melanoma.

J gave up 6 bases and V 7 bases, and 10 bases lay outside the gene matches. The CDR3 totals 15 residues. CDR1 and CDR2 from the germline V gene are LNHNV and YYDKDF (reference sequence). About this clone: Antigen unknown.

Libraries were prepared by immunoSEQ multiplex PCR; TCRdb keeps only in-frame clonotypes and omits some of them. The data contain some 79,000 clones, approximately 90% of them singletons. Overall study results and limits: Fewer expanded clones were found on average in CD4+ than in CD8+ T cells. At 0.1 to 3.0 mg/kg and by week 6, clonal expansion occurred in CD4+ and CD8+ blood T cells.

This material consisted of CD4+ or CD8+ T cells sorted from blood, taken in a trial of the OX40 agonist ivuxolimab. The chain links TRBV15 to TRBJ2-2; 8 nucleotides align to TRBD1. This clonotype originated in an adult with an advanced solid tumor such as melanoma, head and neck, liver or kidney cancer. CDR3 sequence reads: CATTTGGVWPGELFF. In DNA, the CDR3 is TGTGCCACCACCACAGGGGGAGTTTGGCCCGGGGAGCTGTTTTTT.